A selection of T cell receptor beta chains follows, all from one sample in a study of T-cell reconstitution after alpha-beta-depleted transplantation in children. TCRdb itself ran the PCR reads through MiXCR, one entry per CDR3 protein. In the table there are some 390,000 distinct CDR3 sequences, roughly 22% of which are singletons. The specimen was PBMCs from the stem cell graft donor, collected from the stem cell graft. Receptor source: a human donor who donated a stem cell graft to a child with acute myeloid leukemia. CDR3s include the opening cysteine and the closing phenylalanine or tryptophan. Each record gives: CDR3 length, D gene, clone size, V gene, J gene, CDR3 protein, CDR3 DNA. A D gene is named only where the DNA matches it firmly. Size values are once, few and many counts, or a class for expanded clones, and some rows have none.

>12|-|few|TRBV12-3/TRBV12-4|TRBJ2-3
CASSFQLGTQYF
TGTGCCAGCAGTTTCCAGCTGGGTACGCAGTATTTT
>12|-|many|TRBV29-1|TRBJ2-6
CSVREGANVLTF
TGCAGCGTCCGGGAGGGGGCCAACGTCCTGACTTTC
>13|-|-|TRBV7-8|TRBJ1-3
CASSAGTGNTIYF
TGTGCCAGCAGCGCAGGGACTGGAAACACCATATATTTT
>13|-|-|TRBV4-3|TRBJ2-1
CASSQAGGNEQFF
TGCGCCAGCAGCCAAGCAGGTGGCAATGAGCAGTTCTTC
>12|TRBD1|-|TRBV12-3/TRBV12-4|TRBJ1-2
CATQDRTYGYTF
TGTGCCACCCAGGACAGGACCTATGGCTACACCTTC
>12|-|many|TRBV5-1|TRBJ2-5
CASGTAQETQYF
TGCGCCAGCGGGACGGCTCAAGAGACCCAGTACTTC
>13|-|few|TRBV7-2|TRBJ2-3
CASSWTLTDTQYF
TGTGCCAGCAGCTGGACCCTCACAGATACGCAGTATTTT
>15|-|-|TRBV12-3/TRBV12-4|TRBJ2-1
CASSFSPRGDNEQFF
TGTGCCAGCAGTTTCTCTCCCAGGGGCGACAATGAGCAGTTCTTC
>13|TRBD1|many|TRBV29-1|TRBJ2-7
CSVVGTGFYEQYF
TGCAGCGTCGTCGGGACAGGGTTCTACGAGCAGTACTTC
>15|TRBD1|once|TRBV24-1|TRBJ2-1
CATSDHRGYYNEQFF
TGTGCCACCAGTGATCACAGGGGCTACTACAATGAGCAGTTCTTC
>19|TRBD1|few|TRBV9|TRBJ2-6
CASSANRGQTASGANVLTF
TGTGCCAGCAGCGCTAACAGGGGACAAACAGCCTCTGGGGCCAACGTCCTGACTTTC
>13|-|many|TRBV24-1|TRBJ2-1
CATSESSVGEQFF
TGTGCCACCAGTGAATCTAGCGTCGGTGAGCAGTTCTTC
>14|-|-|TRBV4-2|TRBJ2-2
CASSQEPNTGELFF
TGTGCCAGCAGCCAAGAACCAAACACCGGGGAGCTGTTTTTT
>14|TRBD2|-|TRBV29-1|TRBJ2-3
CSAPAGGQPDTQYF
TGCAGCGCCCCAGCGGGAGGGCAACCAGATACGCAGTATTTT
>15|TRBD2|few|TRBV28|TRBJ2-7
CASSPSSGRVYEQYF
TGTGCCAGCAGTCCTTCTAGCGGGAGGGTCTACGAGCAGTACTTC
>10|-|few|TRBV29-1|TRBJ2-1
CSVEESEQFF
TGCAGCGTTGAAGAGTCTGAGCAGTTCTTC